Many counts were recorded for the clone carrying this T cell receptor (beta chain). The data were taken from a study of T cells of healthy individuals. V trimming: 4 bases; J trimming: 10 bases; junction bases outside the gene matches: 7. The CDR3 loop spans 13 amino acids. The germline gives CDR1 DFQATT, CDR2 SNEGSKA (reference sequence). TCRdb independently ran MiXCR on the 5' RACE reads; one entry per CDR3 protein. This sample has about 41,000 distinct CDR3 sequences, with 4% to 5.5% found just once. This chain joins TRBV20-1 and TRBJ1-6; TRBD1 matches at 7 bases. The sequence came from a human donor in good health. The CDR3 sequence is CSATRGRGSPLHF. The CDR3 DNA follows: TGCAGTGCTACAAGGGGGCGCGGATCACCCCTCCACTTT.